Included here is one T cell receptor (beta chain) sequence, with context. No cognate antigen has been identified for it. No clone much larger than this one lies a single base away; base qualities are absent. Its CDR3 holds 19 amino acids, cysteine through phenylalanine. CDR3 DNA is the only sequence kept; it has 57 bases, read in frame from the first base. Trimming costs V 4 bases and J 0 bases, and their ends lie 24 bases apart. CDR1 and CDR2 were assigned from the germline V gene as SGHRS and YFSETQ. The CDR3 regions of human TCRbeta chains were subjected to immunosequencing. The study's own analysis went as follows. TCRs in the repertoires were compared against a reference library of SARS-CoV-2-specific TCRs that had been generated with the MIRA antigen-specificity platform. Breadth meant the fraction of unique TCRs that were SARS-CoV-2-associated, whereas depth meant the fraction of total T cells that were SARS-CoV-2-associated. Using the MIRA data, each spike-specific TCR was assigned both to the spike region to which the TCR was reactive and to a CD4 or CD8 class. Log10-transformed breadth and depth values were compared by one-way ANOVA with Sidak's multiple comparisons tests. TCRdb obtained this table from immuneACCESS and retained in-frame rearrangements with V and J assigned. These tables miss some clones; where compared with another copy, unresolved V genes account for less than half of the shortfall, and the remainder is unexplained. V and J calls and clone size follow that table, whereas D and trimming were derived from the DNA. The sample table shows about 130,000 clones, and roughly 94% are seen once. The top ten clonotypes cover less than 2% of the sample.

The data are from a study of T cell responses to AZD1222 COVID-19 vaccine (dated by TCRdb to about 2021). Regarding the research as a whole: AZD1222 recipients with second doses at about 4 weeks or about 12 weeks were pooled, because spike-specific TCR depth and breadth did not differ between schedules. TCR sequencing was performed for 233 trial participants, of whom 200 to 220 were given two doses of AZD1222 and around 25 were given two doses of MenACWY control vaccine. Enrollment into the trials was organized by age into subgroups of 18-55, 56-69 and 70-plus years, and those subgroups contained approximately 160, 26 and 62 TCR-sequenced participants, respectively.

The time point tag for this specimen amounts to: baseline before first vaccination. Vaccinee samples came from UK trials COV001 and COV002, including a single-blind randomized controlled phase 2/3 trial of AZD1222 (ChAdOx1 nCoV-19) in healthy adults. For TCRbeta chain sequencing, PBMC samples were collected from trial participants at day 0 and at day 28 after the second dose. General conclusions and limits of the study: Participants were mostly white British, with more females than males. The authors suggested clonal diversity may have been underestimated. Because no day 14 peak-response samples were available, the repertoires could be characterized only after the peak T cell response. After two AZD1222 doses, both the breadth and the depth of spike-specific TCRs were significantly higher than at day 0 and than in MenACWY recipients. Nearly half of unique spike-specific TCRs reportedly recognized epitopes outside regions mutated in the B.1.351 and B.1.1.7 variants. Vaccine-associated CD4 TCRs spanned the whole spike protein, with dominant responses in regions 160-218 and 743-854. In the small 56-69-year group, the increase in depth fell short of significance, most likely because of low power. Conclusions about previously exposed vaccinees are limited because only a handful of AZD1222 recipients were SARS-CoV-2 seropositive at baseline.

This chain joins TRBV5-1 to TRBJ2-3; possibly the D gene is TRBD2, per 6 matching bases. Sample: peripheral blood, taken on day 0 of AZD1222 vaccination. The TCR originated in an adult in good health. Here the CDR3 is given as CASSPTAGQDGFSTDTQYF. DNA sequence: TGCGCCAGCAGCCCTACGGCGGGGCAGGATGGTTTTAGCACAGATACGCAGTATTTT.